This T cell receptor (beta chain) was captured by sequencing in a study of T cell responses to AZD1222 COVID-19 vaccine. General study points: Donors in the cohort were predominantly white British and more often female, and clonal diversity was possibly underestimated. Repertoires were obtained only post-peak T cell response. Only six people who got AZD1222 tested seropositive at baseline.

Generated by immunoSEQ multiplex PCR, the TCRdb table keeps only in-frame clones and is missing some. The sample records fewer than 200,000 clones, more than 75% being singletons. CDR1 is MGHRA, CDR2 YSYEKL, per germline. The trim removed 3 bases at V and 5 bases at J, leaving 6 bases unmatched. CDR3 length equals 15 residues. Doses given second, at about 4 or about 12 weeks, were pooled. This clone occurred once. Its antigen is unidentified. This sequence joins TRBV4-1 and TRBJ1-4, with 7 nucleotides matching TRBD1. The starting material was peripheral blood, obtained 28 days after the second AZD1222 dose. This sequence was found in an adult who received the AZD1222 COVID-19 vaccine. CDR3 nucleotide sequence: TGCGCCAGCAGCCAGGCTGGGACAGCAAATGAAAAACTGTTTTTT. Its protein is CASSQAGTANEKLFF.